A selection of T cell receptor beta chains follows, all from one sample in a study of control samples from healthy donors and cancer patients. Only in-frame clones appear in the TCRdb table, and some are missing; sequencing was by immunoSEQ multiplex PCR. The sample includes 100,000 to 150,000 clones, almost 95% seen only once; the top ten take about 0.6%. Sequenced sample: PBMCs. These receptors were obtained from a man older than 75 with head and neck cancer. Both conserved end residues are part of each CDR3. Size is omitted from some rows. Given values are once, few, many or a class for expanded clones.

J gene,clone size,V gene,CDR3 protein
TRBJ1-1,once,TRBV7-9,CASSAKGTEAFF
TRBJ1-4,.,TRBV5-1,CASSLSETGDEKLFF
TRBJ1-5,.,TRBV19,CASRSGQGSQPQHF
TRBJ2-7,.,TRBV9,CASSVLVEDEQYF
TRBJ1-5,.,TRBV6-1,CASSEGRRQPQHF
TRBJ2-3,few,TRBV7-2,CASSFYQRTDTQYF
TRBJ2-7,.,TRBV7-9,CASSLALGATKVGEQYF
TRBJ2-7,.,TRBV10-3,CAITSTDSYEQYF
TRBJ2-3,.,TRBV6-4,CASSERGTGRPVTDTQYF
TRBJ1-6,.,TRBV6-6,CASSLSSSPLHF
TRBJ2-1,.,TRBV4-1,CASSQDPPVRGHEQFF
TRBJ1-2,few,TRBV19,CASRSGRTLAYGYTF